This TCR beta chain was identified during a study of human T cells and chemical hapten exposure. Time point defined: healthy volunteer bleed at 2 weeks. Extraction of total RNA was performed on unfractionated whole blood. This clonotype has at least ten counts. V was cut by 1 base and J by 13 bases, with 11 bases left in between. CDR3 length: 12 residues. Germline V gene sequence: CDR1 SEHNR, CDR2 FQNEAQ (reference sequence). Individual cDNA molecules received unique molecular identifiers in the library. Under the authors' procedure: Counts of TCRs in each sample centred on a median of around 99,000 and extended from approximately 25,000 to 650,000. TCRdb itself ran the RACE reads through MiXCR, one entry per CDR3 protein. These V and J calls derive from TCRdb rather than the authors' analysis. The table lists 50,000 or so distinct CDR3 sequences, roughly 4.2% of them singletons, with around 5.8% in the top ten.

This receptor was identified in a human donor in good health. Some clones in this sample may be carry-over from other donors' samples. The chain is built from TRBV7-9 and TRBJ1-5; D gene ambiguous. The sample comprised whole blood. CDR3 nucleotide sequence: TGTGCCAGCAGCTTAGTCCCGTGGAAGCAGCATTTT. Translating it yields CASSLVPWKQHF.